A single sample gave rise to the 11 T cell receptor beta chains below, sequenced in a study of long-term antiretroviral therapy in people with HIV. At the survey level, the v3.0 immunoSEQ assay was run. The protocol was immunoSEQ multiplex PCR, while the TCRdb copy is restricted to in-frame clones and leaves out a portion. The table lists roughly 30,000 clones, 70% to 90% of them singletons, with approximately 3.6% in the top ten. Sequencing was performed on unsorted PBMCs, taken 0.8 years before starting antiretroviral therapy. These receptors were taken from a man aged 18 to 30 with HIV.

The rearrangement links TRBV6-1 to TRBJ1-2; D is perhaps TRBD1 (5 bases). The CDR3 contains 13 residues. CDR1 and CDR2 from the germline V gene are MNHNS and SASEGT. The germline V and J ends were trimmed by 8 bases and 5 bases, with 15 bases remaining between them. CDR3 nucleotide sequence: TGTGCCAGCCGAGGAGGGGCAGGGTATGGCTACACCTTC. Translating gives CASRGGAGYGYTF.

This clone was recorded only once. The CDR3 here is CAIRASPAGSDLDEQFF. CDR3 coding DNA: TGTGCCATCCGGGCTTCCCCCGCCGGGTCTGATCTGGATGAGCAGTTCTTC. This chain links TRBV10-3 with TRBJ2-1; D remains unclear. The CDR3 is 17 amino acids. In germline, CDR1 is ENHRY, CDR2 SYGVKD. V shed 8 bases and J shed 8 bases, with 28 bases lying between them.

V gene TRBV6-5 combines with J gene TRBJ2-3, with a possible D match to TRBD1 (5 bases). Germline V lookup: CDR1 MNHEY, CDR2 SVGAGI. Trimming took off 6 bases at V and 0 bases at J, with 7 bases between the two ends. The CDR3 runs 13 residues. The CDR3 DNA follows: TGTGCCAGCAGGACAGAAAGCACAGATACGCAGTATTTT. It translates to CASRTESTDTQYF.

This chain connects TRBV5-1 to TRBJ2-1; the match to TRBD2 covers 10 bases. CDR3 length: 16 amino acids. V shed 3 bases and J 2 bases; nucleotides not matched to a gene: 5. The germline gives CDR1 SGHRS, CDR2 YFSETQ. The CDR3 region has the DNA TGCGCCAGCAGCTGGGCTAGCGGGGGAACCTACAATGAGCAGTTCTTC. Translation: CASSWASGGTYNEQFF.

The chain joins TRBV19 to TRBJ1-6; TRBD1 might be the D (6 bases). Germline CDR1 reads LNHDA; CDR2 reads SQIVND (reference sequence). Deletions cut 4 bases from V and 7 bases from J, with 8 bases between. This CDR3 region has 13 residues. The CDR3 bases are TGTGCCAGTAGTACTACAGGGAATTCACCCCTCCACTTT. The encoded protein is CASSTTGNSPLHF.

This chain joins TRBV7-9 and TRBJ2-3, with TRBD1 matching over 9 bases. The germline CDR1 and CDR2 sequences are SEHNR and FQNEAQ (reference sequence). The CDR3 is 14 residues long. The trim removed 7 bases at V and 4 bases at J, leaving 6 bases unmatched. This chain's CDR3 is CASTLGQGADTQYF. CDR3 in DNA: TGTGCCAGCACCTTGGGACAGGGCGCAGATACGCAGTATTTT.

This chain's CDR3 is CATSRPGETQYF. The CDR3 DNA follows: TGTGCCACCAGCAGACCAGGAGAGACCCAGTACTTC. V gene TRBV15 combines with J gene TRBJ2-5; D remains unclear. CDR1 is LNHNV and CDR2 is YYDKDF in the germline V gene (reference sequence). This CDR3 has 12 residues. With 2 bases removed from V and 4 bases from J, the gap between germline ends came to 5 bases.

The rearrangement links TRBV6-5 to TRBJ2-2; D is undetermined. The germline V gene has CDR1 MNHEY and CDR2 SVGAGI. The CDR3 is made up of 14 amino acids. The germline V and J ends were trimmed by 0 bases and 7 bases, with 9 bases remaining between them. CDR3 loop: CASSYSNGVGELFF. The CDR3 DNA reads as TGTGCCAGCAGTTACTCGAATGGAGTCGGGGAGCTGTTTTTT.

V gene TRBV7-9 combines with J gene TRBJ2-3; 11 bases match TRBD2. V was pared by 5 bases and J by 2 bases, with 6 bases of the junction left unmatched. CDR1 is SEHNR, CDR2 FQNEAQ, per germline (reference sequence). The CDR3 runs to 16 residues. The CDR3 sequence is CASSVLAGGHTDTQYF. The DNA of the CDR3 is TGTGCCAGCAGCGTGTTAGCGGGAGGGCACACAGATACGCAGTATTTT.

The chain carries TRBV6-4 and TRBJ2-1, with D possibly TRBD2 on 5 matching bases. Trimming removed 4 bases at V and 0 bases at J, with 10 bases between. The germline CDR1 and CDR2 sequences are MRHNA and SNTAGT. The CDR3 totals 15 residues. CDR3 residues: CASSALADSYNEQFF. The CDR3 nucleotides read TGTGCCAGCAGTGCCCTAGCAGACTCCTACAATGAGCAGTTCTTC.

This chain connects TRBV19 to TRBJ2-1; D not certain. The germline V gene encodes CDR1 LNHDA and CDR2 SQIVND (reference sequence). V lost 1 base, J lost 10 bases, and 14 bases lay in between. The CDR3 runs to 14 residues. The CDR3 is CASSIVGDTTEQFF. As DNA, the CDR3 is TGTGCCAGTAGTATAGTAGGAGACACAACCGAGCAGTTCTTC.